Listed below are T cell receptor beta chains from one sample, sequenced in a study of blood T cell repertoires in COVID-19. Profiling relied on immunoSEQ multiplex PCR, and the TCRdb table lists in-frame clones only, not all of them. The repertoire includes 130,000 to 150,000 clones, roughly 87% of them detected once, and 0.8% to 0.95% sits in the top ten. Input material: peripheral blood. The receptors come from a woman in her fifties or sixties with acute or convalescent COVID-19. Both conserved end residues are part of each CDR3. The D gene is left open where the match is weak. The size entry is marked missing in some rows and otherwise reads once, few, many or a size class.

J: TRBJ2-1
length: 16
D: TRBD2
size: .
V: TRBV24-1
CDR3: CATSDFIAGVHGEQFF
DNA: TGTGCCACCAGTGATTTCATAGCGGGAGTTCACGGTGAGCAGTTCTTC

J: TRBJ2-7
length: 13
D: TRBD1
size: .
V: TRBV5-1
CDR3: CASNWDRGNEQYF
DNA: TGCGCCAGTAATTGGGACAGGGGCAACGAGCAGTACTTC

J: TRBJ2-1
length: 14
D: TRBD2
size: .
V: TRBV10-1
CDR3: CASSGAGGLNEQFF
DNA: TGCGCCAGCAGTGGGGCGGGGGGGCTCAATGAGCAGTTCTTC

J: TRBJ2-7
length: 15
D: TRBD1
size: once
V: TRBV24-1
CDR3: CATSDGTGLSYEQYF
DNA: TGTGCCACCAGTGACGGGACAGGGCTTTCCTACGAGCAGTACTTC

J: TRBJ2-1
length: 13
D: .
size: .
V: TRBV29-1
CDR3: CSARRQVYNEQFF
DNA: TGCAGCGCACGGAGACAGGTATACAATGAGCAGTTCTTC

J: TRBJ1-2
length: 11
D: .
size: .
V: TRBV25-1
CDR3: CATGTNYGYTF
DNA: TGTGCCACCGGGACTAACTATGGCTACACCTTC

J: TRBJ1-1
length: 16
D: .
size: .
V: TRBV7-6
CDR3: CASSLVSVGEDTEAFF
DNA: TGTGCCAGCAGCTTAGTTTCGGTCGGGGAGGACACTGAAGCTTTCTTT

J: TRBJ1-4
length: 16
D: .
size: .
V: TRBV30
CDR3: CAWSANLQGGLEKLFF
DNA: TGTGCCTGGAGTGCCAACCTACAGGGAGGGTTGGAAAAACTGTTTTTT

J: TRBJ1-5
length: 15
D: .
size: .
V: TRBV19
CDR3: CASSIYTGQRQPQHF
DNA: TGTGCCAGTAGTATCTATACAGGGCAGAGGCAGCCCCAGCATTTT

J: TRBJ1-1
length: 15
D: TRBD1
size: .
V: TRBV11-3
CDR3: CASSPGGQGGTEAFF
DNA: TGTGCCAGCAGCCCAGGAGGACAGGGCGGCACTGAAGCTTTCTTT

J: TRBJ1-2
length: 14
D: .
size: once
V: TRBV5-1
CDR3: CASSLEQTSYGYTF
DNA: TGCGCCAGCAGCTTGGAACAGACTAGCTATGGCTACACCTTC

J: TRBJ1-1
length: 12
D: .
size: .
V: TRBV6-4
CDR3: CASSDPGGEAFF
DNA: TGTGCCAGCAGTGACCCGGGAGGTGAAGCTTTCTTT

J: TRBJ2-4
length: 14
D: .
size: .
V: TRBV5-1
CDR3: CASSATTSGDIQYF
DNA: TGCGCCAGCAGCGCGACTACCTCAGGGGACATTCAGTACTTC

J: TRBJ2-2
length: 16
D: TRBD1
size: .
V: TRBV7-3
CDR3: CASSLNPGTATGELFF
DNA: TGTGCCAGCAGCTTAAATCCCGGGACAGCTACCGGGGAGCTGTTTTTT

J: TRBJ1-1
length: 15
D: TRBD1
size: .
V: TRBV11-2
CDR3: CASRPDRSRNTEAFF
DNA: TGTGCCAGCAGACCGGACAGGAGTCGGAACACTGAAGCTTTCTTT

J: TRBJ2-2
length: 16
D: TRBD2
size: .
V: TRBV5-1
CDR3: CASSLRLAGETGELFF
DNA: TGCGCCAGCAGCTTGAGGCTAGCGGGAGAGACCGGGGAGCTGTTTTTT

J: TRBJ1-4
length: 14
D: .
size: .
V: TRBV6-5
CDR3: CASSPGQKNEKLFF
DNA: TGTGCCAGCTCTCCAGGACAGAAAAATGAAAAACTGTTTTTT

J: TRBJ2-2
length: 15
D: .
size: .
V: TRBV6-5
CDR3: CASSRDRPNTGELFF
DNA: TGTGCCAGCAGCAGAGACAGGCCGAACACCGGGGAGCTGTTTTTT

J: TRBJ2-3
length: 16
D: TRBD2
size: .
V: TRBV27
CDR3: CASSFPTSRGLDTQYF
DNA: TGTGCCAGCAGTTTCCCGACTAGCAGAGGTCTCGATACGCAGTATTTT

J: TRBJ1-5
length: 15
D: .
size: .
V: TRBV15
CDR3: CATSRTGSYNQPQHF
DNA: TGTGCCACCAGCAGAACAGGGAGTTACAATCAGCCCCAGCATTTT

J: TRBJ2-7
length: 15
D: TRBD1
size: .
V: TRBV11-2
CDR3: CASSLEGDSSYEQYF
DNA: TGTGCCAGCAGCTTAGAGGGGGACAGCTCCTACGAGCAGTACTTC

J: TRBJ1-2
length: 14
D: TRBD1
size: .
V: TRBV6-2/TRBV6-3
CDR3: CASSYSGTVYGYTF
DNA: TGTGCCAGCAGTTACTCGGGGACAGTCTATGGCTACACCTTC

J: TRBJ1-1
length: 15
D: .
size: .
V: TRBV7-2
CDR3: CASSLVSGGNTEAFF
DNA: TGTGCCAGCAGCTTAGTTTCGGGAGGGAACACTGAAGCTTTCTTT

J: TRBJ2-3
length: 15
D: .
size: .
V: TRBV9
CDR3: CASSVEDAGADTQYF
DNA: TGTGCCAGCAGCGTAGAAGACGCCGGGGCAGATACGCAGTATTTT

J: TRBJ2-1
length: 16
D: TRBD2
size: .
V: TRBV5-1
CDR3: CASSLPSGGPWDEQFF
DNA: TGCGCCAGCAGCTTGCCTAGCGGGGGCCCCTGGGATGAGCAGTTCTTC

J: TRBJ2-1
length: 13
D: .
size: .
V: TRBV27
CDR3: CASSLGPASEQFF
DNA: TGTGCCAGCAGTTTGGGCCCGGCGTCTGAGCAGTTCTTC

J: TRBJ2-5
length: 16
D: .
size: once
V: TRBV7-2
CDR3: CASSPWAEYYQETQYF
DNA: TGTGCCAGCAGCCCATGGGCAGAGTACTACCAAGAGACCCAGTACTTC

J: TRBJ1-2
length: 11
D: TRBD1
size: .
V: TRBV7-3
CDR3: CASSTGVGYTF
DNA: TGTGCCAGCAGCACAGGGGTAGGCTACACCTTC

J: TRBJ1-2
length: 15
D: TRBD1
size: .
V: TRBV19
CDR3: CASSIGQGANYGYTF
DNA: TGTGCCAGTAGTATTGGGCAGGGGGCTAACTATGGCTACACCTTC